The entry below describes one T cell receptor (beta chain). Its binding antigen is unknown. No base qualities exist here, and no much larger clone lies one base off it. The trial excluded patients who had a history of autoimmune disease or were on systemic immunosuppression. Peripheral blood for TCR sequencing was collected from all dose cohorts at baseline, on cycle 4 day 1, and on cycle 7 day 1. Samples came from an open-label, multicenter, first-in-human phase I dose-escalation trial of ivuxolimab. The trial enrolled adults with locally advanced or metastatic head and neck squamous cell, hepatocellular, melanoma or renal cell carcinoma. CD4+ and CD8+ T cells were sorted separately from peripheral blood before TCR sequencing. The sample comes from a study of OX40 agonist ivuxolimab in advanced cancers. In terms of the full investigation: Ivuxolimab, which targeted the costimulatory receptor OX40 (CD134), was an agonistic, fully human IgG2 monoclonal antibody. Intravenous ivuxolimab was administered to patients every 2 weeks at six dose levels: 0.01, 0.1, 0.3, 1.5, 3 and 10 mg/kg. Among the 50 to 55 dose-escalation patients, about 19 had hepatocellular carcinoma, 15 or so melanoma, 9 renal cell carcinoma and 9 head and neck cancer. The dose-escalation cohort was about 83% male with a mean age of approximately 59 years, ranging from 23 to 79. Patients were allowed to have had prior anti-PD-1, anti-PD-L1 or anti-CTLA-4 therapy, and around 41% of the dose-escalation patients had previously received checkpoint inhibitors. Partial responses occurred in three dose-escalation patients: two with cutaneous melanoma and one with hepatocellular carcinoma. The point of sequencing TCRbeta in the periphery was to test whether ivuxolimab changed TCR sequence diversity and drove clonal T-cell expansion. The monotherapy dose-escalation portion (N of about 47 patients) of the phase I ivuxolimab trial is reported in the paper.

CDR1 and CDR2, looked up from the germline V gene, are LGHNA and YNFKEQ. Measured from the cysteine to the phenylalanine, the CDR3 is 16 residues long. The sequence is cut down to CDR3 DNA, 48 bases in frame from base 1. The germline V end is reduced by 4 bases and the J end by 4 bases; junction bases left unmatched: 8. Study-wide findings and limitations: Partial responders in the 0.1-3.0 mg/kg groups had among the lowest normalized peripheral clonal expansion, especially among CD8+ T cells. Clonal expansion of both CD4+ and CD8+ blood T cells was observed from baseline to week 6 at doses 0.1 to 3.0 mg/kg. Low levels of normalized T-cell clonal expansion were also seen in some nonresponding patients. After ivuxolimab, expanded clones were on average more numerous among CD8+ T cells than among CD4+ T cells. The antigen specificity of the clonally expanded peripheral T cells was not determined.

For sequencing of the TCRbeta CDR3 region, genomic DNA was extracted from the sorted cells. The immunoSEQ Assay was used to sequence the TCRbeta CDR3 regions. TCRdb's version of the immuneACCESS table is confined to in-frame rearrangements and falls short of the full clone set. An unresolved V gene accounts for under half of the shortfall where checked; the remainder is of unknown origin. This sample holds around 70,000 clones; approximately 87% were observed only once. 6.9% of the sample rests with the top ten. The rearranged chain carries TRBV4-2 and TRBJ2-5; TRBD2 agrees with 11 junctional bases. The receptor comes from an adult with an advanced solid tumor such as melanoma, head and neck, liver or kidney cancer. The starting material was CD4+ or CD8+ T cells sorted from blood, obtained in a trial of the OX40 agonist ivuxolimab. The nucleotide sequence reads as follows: TGTGCCAGCAGCCCTCGTCGACTAGCGGGGTCAGAGACCCAGTACTTC. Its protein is CASSPRRLAGSETQYF.